The 29 T cell receptor beta chains listed next were all sequenced from one sample in a study of blood T cells in healthy people across ages. Sample-barcoded 5' priming and a J-beta primer mix drove a second PCR of roughly 6 to 12 cycles. TCRdb re-called the 5' RACE reads through MiXCR, storing one row per CDR3 protein. The table records roughly 650,000 distinct CDR3 sequences, approximately 30% of them present only once. Source material: blood. These receptors all stem from a woman aged 80 or older in good health.

This clonotype was counted many times. The chain couples TRBV12-3 or TRBV12-4 to TRBJ1-6; D is ambiguous. V lost 5 bases and J 7 bases, leaving 12 bases between the germline ends. The CDR3 sequence is 14 residues long. DNA of the CDR3: TGTGCCAGCAGTAGGACGAAGCGAAATTCACCCCTCCACTTT. Protein product: CASSRTKRNSPLHF.

This clonotype was seen ten or more times. The chain is built from TRBV5-1 and TRBJ2-3; 11 bases match TRBD2. CDR1 is SGHRS and CDR2 is YFSETQ in the germline V gene. The V and J ends lost 4 bases and 4 bases, in that order; junction bases with no gene match: 11. The CDR3 totals 17 residues. CDR3 residues: CASSPGLLAGAADTQYF. The CDR3 DNA sequence: TGCGCCAGCAGCCCTGGACTACTAGCGGGGGCAGCAGATACGCAGTATTTT.

This clonotype was counted many times. The rearrangement joins TRBV12-3 or TRBV12-4 to TRBJ1-2, with D maybe TRBD1 (5 bases). V gave up 4 bases and J gave up 4 bases, with 13 bases separating them. The CDR3 sequence is 14 residues long. The CDR3 DNA is TGTGCCAGCAGTTCCCAGGACAAGTCCTATGGCTACACCTTC. Protein: CASSSQDKSYGYTF.

This clonotype was recorded many times. This chain links TRBV12-3 or TRBV12-4 with TRBJ2-1, with 7 positions matching TRBD2. The V and J ends lost 6 bases and 9 bases, in that order; junction bases with no gene match: 8. CDR3 length equals 13 residues. The CDR3 loop is CASRPRGEGEQFF. As DNA, the CDR3 is TGTGCCAGCAGACCCCGGGGGGAAGGTGAGCAGTTCTTC.

Details on this clonotype: The junction shows a germline mismatch at one end, possibly a read error. This CDR3 is CASSVLSQGDSPPHF. The CDR3 bases are TGTGCCAGCAGCGTACTGTCGCAGGGGGATTCACCCCCCCACTTT. V gene TRBV9 combines with J gene TRBJ1-6, with 7 bases fitting TRBD1. The germline gives CDR1 SGDLS, CDR2 YYNGEE. CDR3 length: 15 residues.

The chain recombines TRBV30 with TRBJ1-4; no clear D. CDR3 size: 13 residues. V was trimmed by 5 bases and J by 2 bases, leaving 9 bases between them. The germline CDR1 and CDR2 sequences are GTSNPN and SVGIG (reference sequence). In nucleotides, the CDR3 is TGTGCCTGGCTCAAGTCGACTAATGAAAAACTGTTTTTT. It encodes CAWLKSTNEKLFF.

This clonotype has a count of ten or more. V and J are TRBV20-1 and TRBJ2-7; 8 bases agree with TRBD1. Germline-derived CDR1 and CDR2 are DFQATT and SNEGSKA (reference sequence). V trimming: 4 bases; J trimming: 2 bases; junction bases outside the gene matches: 4. CDR3 size: 13 residues. In DNA form, the CDR3 reads TGCAGTGCTATTGACAGGGGCCCCTACGAGCAGTACTTC. Its translation is CSAIDRGPYEQYF.

The table lists this clonotype with many counts. The genes are TRBV6-2 or TRBV6-3 and TRBJ2-7; no definite D call. Per germline, CDR1 MNHEY and CDR2 SVGEGT. V was cut by 0 bases and J by 4 bases, with 13 bases left in between. The CDR3 sequence is 15 residues long. For the CDR3, the DNA is TGTGCCAGCAGTTACTCGATTCGTCGCGGTTACGAGCAGTACTTC. Protein: CASSYSIRRGYEQYF.

This clonotype was found many times. This chain connects TRBV20-1 to TRBJ2-7; tentative D call: TRBD1 (6 bases). CDR3 length: 13 residues. With 4 bases removed from V and 1 base from J, the gap between germline ends came to 11 bases. Germline V CDR1 and CDR2: DFQATT, SNEGSKA (reference sequence). The CDR3 is CSAITDSSYEQYF. CDR3 in DNA: TGCAGTGCTATAACGGACAGTTCCTACGAGCAGTACTTC.

In regard to this clonotype: The junction differs from germline at one of its ends, possibly a read error. V and J are TRBV7-2 and TRBJ2-5; D gene ambiguous. Per germline, CDR1 SGHTA and CDR2 FQGNSA. The CDR3 loop spans 13 amino acids. DNA for the CDR3: TGTGCCGGCAGCGTGGGTCCGGGAGAGACCCAGTACTTC. Protein product: CAGSVGPGETQYF.

This clonotype has at least ten counts. J is TRBJ2-7 and V is TRBV7-2; TRBD1 matches 7 bases. CDR3 length: 14 amino acids. Losses at the gene ends were 3 bases for V and 5 bases for J; bases not matched to a gene: 7. Germline V gene lookup returns CDR1 SGHTA and CDR2 FQGNSA. The CDR3 is CASSFYRGVDEQYF. The CDR3 nucleotides read TGTGCCAGCAGCTTTTACAGGGGAGTCGACGAGCAGTACTTC.

This clonotype was found many times. The chain combines TRBV9 with TRBJ2-5; 7 bases are a match to TRBD2. Germline V lookup: CDR1 SGDLS, CDR2 YYNGEE. Trimming took 4 bases from V and 4 from J; bases not matched to a gene: 16. This CDR3 spans 17 amino acids. CDR3 in DNA: TGTGCCAGCAGCTTCGGGACTATCGGGCATGGGGCAGAGACCCAGTACTTC. Its translation is CASSFGTIGHGAETQYF.

V usage is TRBV7-2 and J usage is TRBJ1-3; D ambiguous. Germline V lookup: CDR1 SGHTA, CDR2 FQGNSA. Trimming stripped 5 bases from V and 9 bases from J, with 23 bases between. This CDR3 has 16 amino acids. CDR3 in amino acids: CASSPRPRTRAGTIYF. In DNA form, the CDR3 reads TGTGCCAGCAGCCCGCGCCCTAGAACCCGAGCCGGCACCATATATTTT.

The table lists this clonotype with many counts. The CDR3 protein is CASSQVALAGAYPTDTQYF. The CDR3 DNA reads as TGTGCCAGCAGCCAAGTTGCGCTAGCGGGGGCCTATCCCACAGATACGCAGTATTTT. The rearrangement joins TRBV11-2 to TRBJ2-3; 10 nucleotides match TRBD2. The V and J ends lost 5 bases and 2 bases, in that order; junction bases with no gene match: 16. CDR3 length equals 19 residues. Germline CDR1 SGHAT, CDR2 FQNNGV.

The genes are TRBV5-1 and TRBJ2-1; 8 positions match TRBD2. The CDR3 extends over 15 amino acids. V dropped 1 base and J dropped 4; count of bases not matched to a gene: 4. CDR1 and CDR2 from the germline V gene are SGHRS and YFSETQ. CDR3 DNA sequence: TGCGCCAGCAGCTTGTTGGTAGCGGGGTACAATGAGCAGTTCTTC. Its translation: CASSLLVAGYNEQFF. The full variable domain, its missing parts supplied by reference TRBV5-1 and TRBJ2-1, is KAGVTQTPRYLIKTRGQQVTLSCSPISGHRSVSWYQQTPGQGLQFLFEYFSETQRNKGNFPGRFSGRQFSNSRSEMNVSTLELGDSALYLCASSLLVAGYNEQFFGPGTRLTVL.

DNA for the CDR3: TGTGCCAGCAGCGTTACAACCCCGACTAATGAAAAACTGTTTTTT. Its translation is CASSVTTPTNEKLFF. This chain links TRBV5-6 with TRBJ1-4; D is undetermined. This CDR3 spans 15 amino acids. Looked up from germline, CDR1 is SGHDT and CDR2 is YYEEEE. V shed 4 bases and J shed 2 bases, with 12 bases lying between them.

V gene TRBV5-6 combines with J gene TRBJ2-5; D not resolved. The DNA end is more similar to TRBJ2-7, so the J call may be wrong. The CDR3 length is 15 residues. Germline CDR1 SGHDT, CDR2 YYEEEE. The chain's CDR3 is CASSSYPEVDYEQYF. The DNA for the CDR3 is TGTGCCAGCAGCTCGTACCCAGAGGTGGATTACGAGCAGTACTTC.

The sample holds many counts of this clonotype. V usage is TRBV5-1 and J usage is TRBJ2-5, with D possibly being TRBD1 (5 bases). V shed 0 bases and J shed 0 bases, with 6 bases lying between them. The CDR3 loop spans 14 amino acids. In germline, CDR1 is SGHRS, CDR2 YFSETQ. The CDR3, as DNA: TGCGCCAGCAGCTTGGGACAGTACCAAGAGACCCAGTACTTC. Translated: CASSLGQYQETQYF.

The chain combines TRBV7-6 with TRBJ2-1, with TRBD2 identical over 8 bases. The DNA end is a closer match to TRBJ2-7, so the J assignment may be wrong. Germline lookup yields CDR1 SGHVS and CDR2 FNYEAQ. There are 19 residues in the CDR3. The CDR3 loop is CASSLVGGAGMVGHNEQYF. CDR3 coding DNA: TGTGCCAGCAGCTTAGTCGGGGGGGCCGGCATGGTGGGACACAATGAGCAGTACTTC.

This clonotype was detected only a few times. This could be a read error, since a much larger clone is one nucleotide away. The chain recombines TRBV5-6 with TRBJ2-7, with 8 positions matching TRBD1. Gene TRBJ2-5 matches the end of the DNA better, so the J call may be wrong. There are 16 residues in the CDR3. CDR1 SGHDT and CDR2 YYEEEE come from the germline V gene. This CDR3 reads CASSPRGQAIGETQYF. The DNA for the CDR3 is TGTGCCAGCAGCCCCAGGGGACAGGCGATCGGAGAGACCCAGTACTTC.

This sequence joins TRBV11-2 and TRBJ2-7; tentatively, D is TRBD1 (6 bases). This CDR3 has 14 residues. V lost 6 bases and J lost 2, with 14 bases in between. Germline CDR1 reads SGHAT; CDR2 reads FQNNGV. CDR3 region: CASSRGHRAYEQYF. The DNA for the CDR3 is TGTGCCAGCAGTCGGGGTCACAGGGCCTACGAGCAGTACTTC. Full variable domain (rest looked up from reference TRBV11-2 and TRBJ2-7): EAGVAQSPRYKIIEKRQSVAFWCNPISGHATLYWYQQILGQGPKLLIQFQNNGVVDDSQLPKDRFSAERLKGVDSTLKIQPAKLEDSAVYLCASSRGHRAYEQYFGPGTRLTVT.

There are a few counts of this clonotype. A read error may explain this, as a much larger clone is one base away. The V call is TRBV5-6, the J call TRBJ2-1, with unresolved D. With the DNA end fitting TRBJ2-7 better, the J assignment may be wrong. Per germline, CDR1 SGHDT and CDR2 YYEEEE. The CDR3 consists of 13 residues. CDR3 protein: CASSFRPYNEQYF. The CDR3, as DNA: TGTGCCAGCAGCTTCCGACCCTACAATGAGCAGTACTTC.

This clonotype was counted a few times. The chain links TRBV12-3 or TRBV12-4 to TRBJ1-4, with D perhaps TRBD1 (6 bases). This CDR3 is 15 amino acids long. V lost 5 bases and J lost 1, with 11 bases in between. The CDR3 sequence is CASSTYRETNEKLFF. The CDR3 region has the DNA TGTGCCAGCAGTACCTACAGGGAAACTAATGAAAAACTGTTTTTT.

The sample holds a few counts of this clonotype. The chain couples TRBV25-1 to TRBJ2-2; no clear D gene. CDR1 MGHDK and CDR2 SYGVNS come from the germline V gene. The ends were cut back, 3 bases at V and 1 base at J, with 9 bases in the middle. This CDR3 comprises 15 residues. The chain's CDR3 is CASSDPARNTGELFF. CDR3 sequence (DNA): TGTGCCAGCAGTGATCCAGCTCGGAACACCGGGGAGCTGTTTTTT.

The genes are TRBV7-2 and TRBJ2-5, with D perhaps TRBD2 (6 bases). Germline-derived CDR1 and CDR2 are SGHTA and FQGNSA. This CDR3 is built from 14 residues. Trimming shortened V by 2 bases and J by 5 bases, and 12 bases separated the two germline ends. This CDR3 reads CASSLTLAAETQYF. As DNA, the CDR3 is TGTGCCAGCAGCTTAACGTTAGCGGCGGAGACCCAGTACTTC.

This clonotype was recorded at least ten times. V usage is TRBV4-3 and J usage is TRBJ1-2; weak D call: TRBD1 (6 bases). Between the trimmed V and J ends, which lost 1 base and 3 bases, there was a span of 9 bases. The CDR3 is 14 amino acids. Germline V CDR1 and CDR2: LGHNA, YSLEER. The CDR3 DNA reads TGCGCCAGCAGCCAAGTGACAGGCTACTATGGCTACACCTTC. Its translation: CASSQVTGYYGYTF.

The sample holds a few counts of this clonotype. The chain combines TRBV14 with TRBJ1-1, with D uncertain. Trimming left V 0 bases short and J 3 bases short, with 8 bases between. CDR1 and CDR2 from the germline V gene are SGHDN and FVKESK. The length of the CDR3 is 14 residues. The CDR3 region has the DNA TGTGCCAGCAGCCAAGATCGCCGAGACACTGAAGCTTTCTTT. It encodes CASSQDRRDTEAFF.

V gene TRBV5-1 combines with J gene TRBJ1-1; TRBD1 is a possible D gene (5 bases). The CDR3 consists of 15 residues. Germline CDR1 reads SGHRS; CDR2 reads YFSETQ. V was pared by 1 base and J by 1 base, with 11 bases between. Here the CDR3 DNA reads TGCGCCAGCAGCTTGCAGGGAATGGGGAACACTGAAGCTTTCTTT. This encodes CASSLQGMGNTEAFF.

The chain joins TRBV29-1 to TRBJ1-2; D perhaps matches TRBD1 (5 bases). V lost 7 bases to trimming and J lost 5 bases, with 23 bases between them. Germline CDR1 and CDR2: SQVTM and ANQGSEA. The CDR3 has 15 amino acids. The CDR3 sequence is CSGCVLGDCLYGYTF. The CDR3 DNA reads as TGCAGCGGCTGCGTGCTGGGGGACTGCCTTTATGGCTACACCTTC.